These 20 T cell receptor beta chains originate from one sample sequenced in a study of T cell responses to AZD1222 COVID-19 vaccine. This table comes from immunoSEQ multiplex PCR, and its TCRdb copy is limited to in-frame clones, with some not included. The sample lists more than 100,000 clones; about nine tenths were seen once. The sample was peripheral blood, taken on day 0 of AZD1222 vaccination. These receptor sequences come from an adult in good health.

CDR3 residues: CASSGGARGEQFF. As DNA, the CDR3 is TGTGCCAGCAGTGGAGGGGCCCGGGGTGAGCAGTTCTTC. V usage is TRBV2 and J usage is TRBJ2-1, with D tentatively TRBD1 or TRBD2 (5 bases each). The V end lost 4 bases, the J end lost 9 bases, and 13 bases lay between the germline ends. CDR1 SNHLY and CDR2 FYNNEI come from the germline V gene. CDR3 size: 13 residues. The full variable domain, its missing parts supplied by reference TRBV2 and TRBJ2-1, is EPEVTQTPSHQVTQMGQEVILRCVPISNHLYFYWYRQILGQKVEFLVSFYNNEISEKSEIFDDQFSVERPDGSNFTLKIRSTKLEDSAMYFCASSGGARGEQFFGPGTRLTVL.

The V call is TRBV19, the J call TRBJ1-1; TRBD1 matches at 7 bases. This CDR3 has 14 amino acids. CDR1 LNHDA and CDR2 SQIVND come from the germline V gene (reference sequence). V was clipped by 5 bases and J by 1 base; unmatched bases: 4. DNA for the CDR3: TGTGCCAGTAGTGTACAGGGGACGAACACTGAAGCTTTCTTT. This sequence encodes CASSVQGTNTEAFF.

This clone has a single count. The V gene is TRBV19, the J gene TRBJ1-5; D not certain. From germline, CDR1 is LNHDA and CDR2 SQIVND (reference sequence). The CDR3 length is 15 residues. V gave up 4 bases and J gave up 5 bases, with 15 bases separating them. The CDR3 protein is CASSTLIGGDQPQHF. For the CDR3, the DNA is TGTGCCAGTAGTACCTTAATAGGTGGGGATCAGCCCCAGCATTTT.

The CDR3 protein is CASSSPLTEKYF. The CDR3 DNA sequence: TGTGCCAGCAGTTCCCCCTTGACGGAAAAATATTTT. This chain uses TRBV28 with TRBJ1-3; D unresolved. V lost 4 bases and J 15 bases, leaving 16 bases between the germline ends. Germline V CDR1 and CDR2: MDHEN, SYDVKM. The CDR3 consists of 12 residues.

This clone was detected only once. J is TRBJ2-2 and V is TRBV12-3 or TRBV12-4; no clear D. CDR3 length equals 12 residues. V lost 6 bases and J lost 3, with 5 bases in between. In DNA form, the CDR3 reads TGTGCCAGCAGGCCATACACCGGGGAGCTGTTTTTT. This encodes CASRPYTGELFF.

V and J are TRBV27 and TRBJ2-7; D ambiguous. This CDR3 is 12 amino acids long. CDR1 is MNHEY and CDR2 is SMNVEV in the germline V gene (reference sequence). Trimming cost V 6 bases and J 2 bases, with 8 bases left between them. The CDR3 here is CASSSSAYEQYF. CDR3 bases: TGTGCCAGCAGCTCATCAGCCTACGAGCAGTACTTC.

This rearrangement joins TRBV28 to TRBJ2-7; D might be TRBD2 (7 bases). The germline V gene has CDR1 MDHEN and CDR2 SYDVKM. Between the trimmed V and J ends, which lost 5 bases and 0 bases, there was a span of 14 bases. This CDR3 comprises 15 residues. This CDR3 reads CASSGGGLDSYEQYF. Written as DNA, the CDR3 is TGTGCCAGCAGTGGGGGGGGGCTGGACTCCTACGAGCAGTACTTC. Full variable domain (missing parts from reference TRBV28 and TRBJ2-7): DVKVTQSSRYLVKRTGEKVFLECVQDMDHENMFWYRQDPGLGLRLIYFSYDVKMKEKGDIPEGYSVSREKKERFSLILESASTNQTSMYLCASSGGGLDSYEQYFGPGTRLTVT.

V and J are TRBV30 and TRBJ2-2; 7 bases are a match to TRBD2. The germline CDR1 and CDR2 sequences are GTSNPN and SVGIG (reference sequence). Unmatched junction bases numbered 1, after V lost 2 bases and J lost 10 bases. The CDR3 is 11 residues long. The CDR3 coding sequence is TGTGCCTGGAGTCGGGGGGTGGAGCTGTTTTTT. The encoded protein is CAWSRGVELFF.

V usage is TRBV5-1 and J usage is TRBJ2-5; perhaps D is TRBD1 or TRBD2 (7 bases each). The ends were cut back, 4 bases at V and 1 base at J, with 11 bases in the middle. Germline assignment: CDR1 SGHRS and CDR2 YFSETQ. This CDR3 comprises 14 residues. The CDR3 sequence is CASSGEGAQETQYF. The CDR3 DNA follows: TGCGCCAGCAGCGGGGAGGGGGCCCAAGAGACCCAGTACTTC.

V is TRBV5-1 and J is TRBJ1-2; 7 bases line up with TRBD1. In germline, CDR1 is SGHRS, CDR2 YFSETQ. V lost 0 bases to trimming and J lost 7 bases; unmatched junction nucleotides: 6. The CDR3 runs to 14 residues. This CDR3 is CASSLETGFGGYTF. DNA of the CDR3: TGCGCCAGCAGCTTGGAGACAGGGTTCGGTGGCTACACCTTC.

In its sample, this clone was seen once. The rearrangement joins TRBV13 to TRBJ1-2; D unresolved. This CDR3 contains 14 residues. Germline CDR1 is PRHDT and CDR2 is FYEKMQ (reference sequence). V lost 3 bases to trimming and J lost 1 base, with 9 bases between them. For the CDR3, the DNA is TGTGCCAGCAGCTTCAATGGCGATAACTATGGCTACACCTTC. It specifies CASSFNGDNYGYTF.

V gene TRBV5-1 combines with J gene TRBJ1-4; TRBD1 is a possible D gene (6 bases). This CDR3 contains 16 residues. Per the germline V gene, CDR1 is SGHRS and CDR2 is YFSETQ. Trimming removed 0 bases from V and 5 bases from J, with 14 bases in between. The CDR3 reads CASSLEGRGGNEKLFF. In DNA form, the CDR3 reads TGCGCCAGCAGCTTGGAGGGCAGGGGAGGAAATGAAAAACTGTTTTTT.

The chain is built from TRBV25-1 and TRBJ2-7; 8 nucleotides line up with TRBD2. Trimming took 9 bases from V and 5 from J; bases not matched to a gene: 12. There are 14 residues in the CDR3. The germline gives CDR1 MGHDK, CDR2 SYGVNS. CDR3 in DNA: TGTGCCAGGATCGAGGGGAGCGGGAGCCACGAGCAGTACTTC. Residues: CARIEGSGSHEQYF.

The chain has TRBV28 and TRBJ1-5; D unresolved. CDR3 length: 13 amino acids. Trimming stripped 10 bases from V and 5 bases from J, with 15 bases between. Germline CDR1 MDHEN, CDR2 SYDVKM. In DNA form, the CDR3 reads TGTGCCACGGAGGGTCTAAGCTATCAGCCCCAGCATTTT. Amino acid sequence: CATEGLSYQPQHF.

The rearrangement links TRBV12-3 or TRBV12-4 to TRBJ1-2; TRBD1 matches 10 bases. The CDR3 covers 13 residues. The ends lost 6 bases at V and 8 bases at J; junction bases unmatched: 6. For the CDR3, the DNA is TGTGCCAGCAGAGGGACAGGGGAGGGGGGCTACACCTTC. Translated, it gives CASRGTGEGGYTF.

The rearrangement uses TRBV15 and TRBJ1-1; 8 bases agree with TRBD1. Looked up from germline, CDR1 is LNHNV and CDR2 is YYDKDF (reference sequence). The CDR3 runs 14 residues. V was clipped by 7 bases and J by 0 bases; unmatched bases: 4. In nucleotides, the CDR3 is TGTGCCACCACCCCGACAGGGGTGAACACTGAAGCTTTCTTT. Its translation is CATTPTGVNTEAFF.

V is TRBV24-1 and J is TRBJ2-5, with D possibly being TRBD1 (6 bases). Germline CDR1 is KGHDR and CDR2 is SFDVKD. The CDR3 spans 15 residues. V dropped 4 bases and J dropped 9 bases, with 20 bases sitting between them. CDR3 loop: CATSDGTRKGRAQYF. The CDR3 nucleotides are TGTGCCACCAGTGACGGGACACGGAAAGGTCGGGCCCAGTACTTC.

The rearrangement uses TRBV19 and TRBJ1-1, with D possibly being TRBD1 (6 bases). CDR1 is LNHDA and CDR2 is SQIVND in the germline V gene (reference sequence). CDR3 length: 14 residues. Deletions cut 3 bases from V and 5 bases from J, with 13 bases between. The CDR3 loop reads CASSIRGLGTEAFF. The CDR3 nucleotides are TGTGCCAGTAGTATTAGGGGGTTAGGGACTGAAGCTTTCTTT.

The chain has TRBV5-6 and TRBJ1-5, with D unclear. CDR3 length: 14 amino acids. Looked up from germline, CDR1 is SGHDT and CDR2 is YYEEEE. V was trimmed by 2 bases and J by 3 bases, leaving 9 bases between them. CDR3 sequence: CASSLLTVNQPQHF. In nucleotides, the CDR3 is TGTGCCAGCAGCTTACTCACGGTCAATCAGCCCCAGCATTTT.

Points on this clone: Other DNA sequences of this sample code for an identical CDR3. The chain links TRBV5-1 to TRBJ1-5, with a tentative D call TRBD1 (5 bases). The CDR3 length is 14 residues. Trimming took off 0 bases at V and 5 bases at J, with 9 bases between the two ends. The germline CDR1 and CDR2 sequences are SGHRS and YFSETQ. In nucleotides, the CDR3 is TGCGCCAGCAGCTTGGGGGGGTTGGATCAGCCCCAGCATTTT. It yields the protein CASSLGGLDQPQHF.